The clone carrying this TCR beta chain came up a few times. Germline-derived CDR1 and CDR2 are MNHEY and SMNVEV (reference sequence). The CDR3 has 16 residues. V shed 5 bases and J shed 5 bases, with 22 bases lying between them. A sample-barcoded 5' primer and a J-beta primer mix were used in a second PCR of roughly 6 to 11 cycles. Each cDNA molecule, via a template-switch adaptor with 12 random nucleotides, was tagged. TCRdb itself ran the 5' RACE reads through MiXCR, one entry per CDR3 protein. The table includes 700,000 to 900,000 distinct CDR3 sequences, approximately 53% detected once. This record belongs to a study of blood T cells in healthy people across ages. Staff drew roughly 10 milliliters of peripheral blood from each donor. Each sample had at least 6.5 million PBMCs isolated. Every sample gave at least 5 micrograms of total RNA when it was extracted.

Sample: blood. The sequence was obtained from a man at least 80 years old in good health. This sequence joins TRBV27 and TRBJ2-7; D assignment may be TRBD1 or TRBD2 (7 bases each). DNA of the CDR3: TGTGCCAGCAGTACTCGCCTTACAGGGGAGGGTCACGAGCAGTACTTC. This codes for CASSTRLTGEGHEQYF.